The source of this T cell receptor beta chain is a study of T cells in Graves' hyperthyroidism and ophthalmopathy. CDR1 is SGHVS and CDR2 is FQNEAQ in the germline V gene. V gave up 5 bases and J gave up 2 bases, with 15 bases separating them. The CDR3 spans 15 residues. The hyperthyroidism was newly diagnosed and had lasted under 2 months; the patients were aged 18 to 65. This clonotype was recorded at least ten times. Antigen specificity is unknown. Study-wide findings and caveats: Ophthalmopathy stood apart from stable hyperthyroidism in a 13 V-J model. Within blood appeared most thyroid clonotypes that had expanded above 0.001.

Amplification of TCR beta CDR3 regions was performed using RNA transcripts as template. A set of HTBI primers served as the primers for a first-round RT-PCR of the TCR CDR3. Each CDR3 protein gets one entry after TCRdb re-called the multiplex PCR reads with MiXCR. The sample contains hundreds of thousands of distinct CDR3 sequences, roughly 13% of which appear only once. This clonotype originated in a woman younger than 35 with Graves' hyperthyroidism. The source material was blood. The chain joins TRBV7-8 to TRBJ2-5, with unresolved D. The CDR3 protein is CASSPNLVRQETQYF. In nucleotides, the CDR3 is TGTGCCAGCAGCCCCAACTTGGTTCGACAAGAGACCCAGTACTTC.